The entry that follows covers one TCR beta chain sequence. Its antigen is unidentified. Per the germline V gene, CDR1 is WNHNN and CDR2 is SYGVQD (reference sequence). V trimming: 6 bases; J trimming: 5 bases; junction bases outside the gene matches: 7. This CDR3 spans 16 amino acids. The sample comes from a study of T-cell reconstitution after alpha-beta-depleted transplantation in children. Whole-study results and caveats: At day 60, the high TCRbeta diversity found in some patients originated from recipient T cells and thymic progenitors that had survived. Several hundred graft clones that had expanded were reportedly the source of alpha-beta T cells about two months after transplant.

Researchers prepared the TCRbeta library using unique molecular identifiers, the study reports. MiXCR, applied by TCRdb to the PCR reads, yields one record per CDR3 protein. Here the sample spans about 830,000 distinct CDR3 sequences, under 20% being singletons. This TCR came from a male patient between 5 and 17 years old who had a stem cell transplant for acute lymphoblastic leukemia, so the T cells may come from the graft donor. The starting material was PBMCs, mostly from graft donor cells, obtained 360 days after TCRalphabeta/CD19-depleted stem cell transplant. The chain has TRBV10-1 and TRBJ2-3; 14 bases match TRBD2. The CDR3 sequence is CASSAGLAGAGDTQYF. The CDR3 bases are TGCGCCAGCAGCGCGGGACTAGCGGGAGCAGGAGATACGCAGTATTTT.